These 23 T cell receptor beta chains came from one sample sequenced in a study of blood T cell repertoires in COVID-19. The method was immunoSEQ multiplex PCR; TCRdb's version includes in-frame clones alone and lacks a portion of them. The sample contains 150,000 to 200,000 clones, 85% to 90% of which appear only once. The sample consisted of PBMCs or T cells enriched from blood (not recorded which). The receptors here all came from a woman in her forties or fifties who had recovered from COVID-19.

This rearrangement joins TRBV6-1 to TRBJ2-6, with a tentative D call TRBD1 (6 bases). The CDR3 spans 20 residues. Per germline, CDR1 MNHNS and CDR2 SASEGT. V gave up 3 bases and J gave up 0 bases, with 21 bases separating them. The CDR3 nucleotides read TGTGCCAGCAGTGAGGCAAGACAGGACTTGGGCCCCTCTGGGGCCAACGTCCTGACTTTC. Protein sequence: CASSEARQDLGPSGANVLTF.

The gene calls are TRBV9 and TRBJ2-7; D is perhaps TRBD2 (6 bases). This CDR3 is built from 15 residues. V was clipped by 0 bases and J by 0 bases, with 10 bases between them. Germline lookup yields CDR1 SGDLS and CDR2 YYNGEE. The CDR3 nucleotides are TGTGCCAGCAGCGTAGAAAGCGGGCGCTCCTACGAGCAGTACTTC. It codes for CASSVESGRSYEQYF.

As DNA, the CDR3 is TGTGCCAGCAGATCCCGGGGGGGCTCCTACGAGCAGTACTTC. This encodes CASRSRGGSYEQYF. The chain is built from TRBV7-2 and TRBJ2-7; 8 bases fit TRBD2. The germline V gene has CDR1 SGHTA and CDR2 FQGNSA. V lost 6 bases, J lost 0 bases, and 4 bases stayed unmatched. The CDR3 runs to 14 residues.

The chain's CDR3 is CASSTIKAQVNTEAFF. The CDR3 DNA reads as TGTGCCAGTAGTACCATCAAGGCCCAGGTGAACACTGAAGCTTTCTTT. V gene TRBV19 combines with J gene TRBJ1-1; no firm D call. Germline lookup yields CDR1 LNHDA and CDR2 SQIVND (reference sequence). The CDR3 runs to 16 residues. V was shortened by 4 bases and J by 0 bases, with 15 bases between the two germline ends. The full variable domain, its missing parts supplied by reference TRBV19 and TRBJ1-1, is DGGITQSPKYLFRKEGQNVTLSCEQNLNHDAMYWYRQDPGQGLRLIYYSQIVNDFQKGDIAEGYSVSREKKESFPLTVTSAQKNPTAFYLCASSTIKAQVNTEAFFGQGTRLTVV.

The rearrangement joins TRBV29-1 to TRBJ1-2; 7 nucleotides line up with TRBD1. Germline V lookup: CDR1 SQVTM, CDR2 ANQGSEA. V lost 5 bases to trimming and J lost 5 bases; unmatched junction nucleotides: 11. CDR3 length: 14 residues. The CDR3 reads CSVTDRWDYYGYTF. The CDR3 region has the DNA TGCAGCGTTACGGACAGGTGGGATTATTATGGCTACACCTTC.

This clone came up once. This chain connects TRBV4-2 to TRBJ2-3; D might be TRBD2 (6 bases). Looked up from germline, CDR1 is LGHNA and CDR2 is YNFKEQ. V lost 1 base and J lost 0, with 14 bases in between. This CDR3 spans 17 amino acids. In nucleotides, the CDR3 is TGTGCCAGCAGCCAAGGGGCGGGGCGGGAAAGCACAGATACGCAGTATTTT. It translates to CASSQGAGRESTDTQYF.

CDR3 loop: CSVGDRGYTF. In DNA, the CDR3 is TGCAGCGTTGGGGACAGGGGCTACACCTTC. The rearrangement links TRBV29-1 to TRBJ1-2, with TRBD1 matching over 8 bases. Unmatched junction bases numbered 0, after V lost 4 bases and J lost 8 bases. The CDR3 runs 10 residues. The germline gives CDR1 SQVTM, CDR2 ANQGSEA.

The rearrangement uses TRBV19 and TRBJ2-1, with 10 positions matching TRBD1. The germline CDR1 and CDR2 sequences are LNHDA and SQIVND (reference sequence). After removal of 5 bases from V and 8 bases from J, the junction contained 0 bases not matched to a gene. The CDR3 consists of 12 residues. The chain's CDR3 is CASSGTGDEQFF. CDR3 bases: TGTGCCAGTAGTGGGACAGGGGATGAGCAGTTCTTC.

The chain recombines TRBV7-9 with TRBJ2-7; 8 bases line up with TRBD2. Unmatched junction bases numbered 11, after V lost 4 bases and J lost 6 bases. The CDR3 runs 15 residues. Germline values: CDR1 SEHNR, CDR2 FQNEAQ (reference sequence). CDR3 residues: CASSSRGGIAVEQYF. The CDR3 bases are TGTGCCAGCAGCTCTCGCGGGGGGATTGCGGTCGAGCAGTACTTC. Drawing the rest from reference TRBV7-9 and TRBJ2-7, the complete variable domain is DTGVSQNPRHKITKRGQNVTFRCDPISEHNRLYWYRQTLGQGPEFLTYFQNEAQLEKSRLLSDRFSAERPKGSFSTLEIQRTEQGDSAMYLCASSSRGGIAVEQYFGPGTRLTVT.

This clone was observed once. The chain uses TRBV19 and TRBJ1-1; 9 nucleotides match TRBD1. Germline V gene data show CDR1 as LNHDA and CDR2 as SQIVND (reference sequence). The junction had 10 bases not matched to a gene; V was cut back by 10 bases and J by 1 base. The CDR3 contains 15 residues. CDR3 loop: CATDPGQGRNTEAFF. The CDR3, as DNA: TGTGCCACCGACCCGGGACAGGGCCGGAACACTGAAGCTTTCTTT.

This sequence joins TRBV19 and TRBJ1-1, with D perhaps TRBD1 (5 bases). Germline CDR1 and CDR2: LNHDA and SQIVND (reference sequence). V lost 7 bases, J lost 2 bases, and 11 bases lay in between. The CDR3 covers 13 residues. The CDR3 bases are TGTGCCAGTATGGGGGGTCTCAACACTGAAGCTTTCTTT. This encodes CASMGGLNTEAFF.

The chain is built from TRBV19 and TRBJ2-7; 9 positions agree with TRBD1. This CDR3 region has 13 residues. Germline CDR1 reads LNHDA; CDR2 reads SQIVND (reference sequence). Trimming cost V 9 bases and J 0 bases; bases outside gene matches: 3. CDR3 in DNA: TGTGCCAGCAAGGACAGGGGCTCCTACGAGCAGTACTTC. This encodes CASKDRGSYEQYF.

The chain uses TRBV27 and TRBJ1-1; TRBD1 matches at 7 bases. V lost 4 bases, J lost 10 bases, and 12 bases stayed unmatched. There are 14 residues in the CDR3. CDR1 MNHEY and CDR2 SMNVEV come from the germline V gene (reference sequence). CDR3 residues: CASSSLHLTGRAFF. In DNA, the CDR3 is TGTGCCAGCAGTTCACTCCACCTGACAGGGAGAGCTTTCTTT.

This clone was detected a few times. The chain combines TRBV9 with TRBJ2-1, with D possibly being TRBD1 (5 bases). The CDR3 has 17 amino acids. Germline CDR1 reads SGDLS; CDR2 reads YYNGEE. The V gene lost 0 bases and the J gene lost 4 bases, with 17 bases spanning the gap. In DNA, the CDR3 is TGTGCCAGCAGCGTAGATAGGGGCCTTACGATTTACAATGAGCAGTTCTTC. Translation: CASSVDRGLTIYNEQFF.

V and J are TRBV27 and TRBJ1-1; D unresolved. Germline V lookup: CDR1 MNHEY, CDR2 SMNVEV (reference sequence). This CDR3 region has 14 residues. V was pared by 2 bases and J by 3 bases, with 10 bases between. For the CDR3, the DNA is TGTGCCAGCAGTTTACGGGGAGGGTACACTGAAGCTTTCTTT. This translates into CASSLRGGYTEAFF.

A few counts support this clone. V and J are TRBV7-2 and TRBJ2-6; a weak D match, TRBD1 (6 bases). The CDR3 is 15 residues long. Trimming removed 4 bases at V and 1 base at J, with 8 bases between. Germline lookup yields CDR1 SGHTA and CDR2 FQGNSA. CDR3 protein: CASSYRGSGANVLTF. The CDR3 DNA follows: TGTGCCAGCAGCTATAGGGGGTCTGGGGCCAACGTCCTGACTTTC.

V gene TRBV11-2 combines with J gene TRBJ1-1, with a weak D call TRBD1 (5 bases). The CDR3 contains 13 residues. The V end was cut by 2 bases, the J end by 14 bases, with 18 bases between. Germline CDR1 SGHAT, CDR2 FQNNGV. CDR3 amino acids: CASSLKFGGLLFF. The CDR3 DNA reads TGTGCCAGCAGCTTAAAGTTCGGGGGGTTGTTGTTCTTT.

The gene calls are TRBV19 and TRBJ2-3, with 14 bases identical to TRBD2. Germline assignment: CDR1 LNHDA and CDR2 SQIVND (reference sequence). The CDR3 extends over 17 amino acids. With 6 bases clipped from V and 6 bases from J, the junction kept 11 bases outside the gene matches. The CDR3 loop reads CASRPLRLAGGRDTQYF. The CDR3 bases are TGTGCCAGTAGGCCCCTCCGACTAGCGGGGGGGAGGGATACGCAGTATTTT.

This clone was seen a handful of times. The rearrangement joins TRBV20-1 to TRBJ1-1; D remains unclear. CDR1 and CDR2 from the germline V gene are DFQATT and SNEGSKA (reference sequence). This CDR3 has 10 residues. The germline V and J ends were trimmed by 7 bases and 1 base, with 4 bases remaining between them. The CDR3 loop is CSVRNTEAFF. DNA for the CDR3: TGCAGTGTGAGGAACACTGAAGCTTTCTTT.

The V and J genes are TRBV5-1 and TRBJ1-6, with D unresolved. This CDR3 spans 13 amino acids. Trimming stripped 0 bases from V and 10 bases from J, with 8 bases between. Germline loops: CDR1 SGHRS, CDR2 YFSETQ. DNA of the CDR3: TGCGCCAGCAGCTTGGACAGTGAATCACCCCTCCACTTT. Translation: CASSLDSESPLHF.

The count of this clone is one. This rearrangement joins TRBV2 to TRBJ2-3; 7 bases map to TRBD1. This CDR3 spans 13 amino acids. CDR1 is SNHLY, CDR2 FYNNEI, per germline. The trim removed 5 bases at V and 14 bases at J, leaving 13 bases unmatched. Here the CDR3 reads CASSRLQGSRGYF. Here the CDR3 DNA reads TGTGCCAGCAGTCGATTACAGGGGAGCCGGGGGTATTTT.

The rearrangement joins TRBV7-9 to TRBJ1-4; D is ambiguous. CDR3 length equals 13 residues. Between the trimmed V and J ends, which lost 5 bases and 2 bases, there was a span of 6 bases. Germline V gene lookup returns CDR1 SEHNR and CDR2 FQNEAQ (reference sequence). CDR3 in DNA: TGTGCCAGCAGCCCTACGACTAATGAAAAACTGTTTTTT. Protein product: CASSPTTNEKLFF.

The chain employs TRBV27 and TRBJ2-1; TRBD1 matches at 10 bases. The CDR3 totals 14 residues. Trimming removed 8 bases from V and 9 bases from J; junction bases left unmatched: 10. The germline CDR1 and CDR2 sequences are MNHEY and SMNVEV (reference sequence). The CDR3 DNA reads TGTGCCAGCGGGAGCCGGGACAGGGGTCCTGAGCAGTTCTTC. It is translated as CASGSRDRGPEQFF.